A selection of T cell receptor beta chains follows, all from one sample in a study of blood T cell repertoires in COVID-19. Assay used: immunoSEQ multiplex PCR; TCRdb lists only in-frame clones, some missing. The sample has 45,000 to 55,000 clones, about three quarters seen once. The source material was peripheral blood. The receptors stem from a human donor with active or convalescent COVID-19. The donor label of this sample is uncertain. Each CDR3 is given with its conserved first and last residue. Fields, in order: D gene, J gene, V gene, clone size, CDR3 DNA, CDR3 protein. D genes are given only for firm matches. Clone size is shown for a subset of rows, as once, few, many or a class of expanded clone.

TRBD2	TRBJ2-5	TRBV5-1	NA	TGCGCCAGCAGCCCCGGGGGGGAGACCCAGTACTTC	CASSPGGETQYF
NA	TRBJ2-1	TRBV12-5	few	TGTGCTAGTGGTACCTCCTCAGGTGCCGCCTACAATGAGCAGTTCTTC	CASGTSSGAAYNEQFF
NA	TRBJ1-1	TRBV30	NA	TGTGCCTGGAGTGTCGGGGTGGTTGGGACTGAAGCTTTCTTT	CAWSVGVVGTEAFF
NA	TRBJ2-6	TRBV4-3	NA	TGCGCCAGCAGCCAAGAGAGTGGTAGCTCTGGGGCCAACGTCCTGACTTTC	CASSQESGSSGANVLTF
NA	TRBJ2-2	TRBV4-1	once	TGCGCCAGCAGCCAAGATACCGGGAGCCACACCGGGGAGCTGTTTTTT	CASSQDTGSHTGELFF
NA	TRBJ2-7	TRBV15	NA	TGTGCCACCAGCAGAGATGTGGGGGCCTACTCCTACGAGCAGTACTTC	CATSRDVGAYSYEQYF
TRBD1	TRBJ1-6	TRBV11-2	NA	TGTGCCAGCAGCTCTTCCCCTACAGGGGTTGCTAATTCACCCCTCCACTTT	CASSSSPTGVANSPLHF
NA	TRBJ2-1	TRBV29-1	NA	TGCAGCGTTGAAGGGGGACAAATTAATGAGCAGTTCTTC	CSVEGGQINEQFF
NA	TRBJ2-3	TRBV12-3/TRBV12-4	NA	TGTGCCAGCAGTTTAGAGCGGTCAGATACGCAGTATTTT	CASSLERSDTQYF
TRBD1	TRBJ2-7	TRBV19	few	TGTGCCAGTAAAGGGACAGGGGGCTTCTACGAGCAGTACTTC	CASKGTGGFYEQYF
NA	TRBJ2-1	TRBV7-3	large	TGTGCCAGCAGTTTTGGGCAATCGGCGTACAATGAGCAGTTCTTC	CASSFGQSAYNEQFF
TRBD1	TRBJ1-2	TRBV19	NA	TGTGCCAGTAGGGGAATGACAGGGGGCAACTATGGCTACACCTTC	CASRGMTGGNYGYTF
TRBD1	TRBJ1-2	TRBV6-5	few	TGTGCCAGCAGCAAAGGGACAGGTTCTGGCTACACCTTC	CASSKGTGSGYTF
TRBD1	TRBJ1-6	TRBV7-9	once	TGTGCCAGCCCCCCGGAGGGGACAGTTAATTCACCCCTCCACTTT	CASPPEGTVNSPLHF
NA	TRBJ1-6	TRBV6-1	NA	TGTGCCAGCAGTGAGCCCTCGGGGGGCAGGAATTCACCCCTCCACTTT	CASSEPSGGRNSPLHF
NA	TRBJ2-2	TRBV11-3	NA	TGTGCCAGCAGCTCTGGACTCGGTAACACCGGGGAGCTGTTTTTT	CASSSGLGNTGELFF
TRBD2	TRBJ2-1	TRBV5-4	NA	TGTGCCAGCAGCTTGGGGCTAGCGGGGGGATTTTCCTACAATGAGCAGTTCTTC	CASSLGLAGGFSYNEQFF
NA	TRBJ1-2	TRBV28	NA	TGTGCCAGCAGCGACAGGGGCTACACCTTC	CASSDRGYTF
TRBD1	TRBJ2-5	TRBV18	once	TGTGCCAGCTCACGATACCCCCAGGGAGGGACAGGGAAAGAGACCCAGTACTTC	CASSRYPQGGTGKETQYF
NA	TRBJ1-1	TRBV5-5	once	TGTGCCAGCAGCTTGTTACGGGAGACTGAAGCTTTCTTT	CASSLLRETEAFF
NA	TRBJ2-7	TRBV24-1	NA	TGTGCCACCAGTGATTTTAGGAGCTCCTACGAGCAGTACTTC	CATSDFRSSYEQYF
NA	TRBJ2-5	TRBV15	NA	TGTGCCACCAGCAGAGATCTCGGGGGAGGAGAGACCCAGTACTTC	CATSRDLGGGETQYF
TRBD2	TRBJ2-1	TRBV18	NA	TGTGCCAGCTCACCCAGACTAGCGGGAGGTTCCTACAATGAGCAGTTCTTC	CASSPRLAGGSYNEQFF
TRBD1	TRBJ2-1	TRBV28	NA	TGTGCCAGCAGTTTAGGGACAGGGGGGATCAATGAGCAGTTCTTC	CASSLGTGGINEQFF
NA	TRBJ2-5	TRBV5-5	once	TGTGCCAGCAGCTTTACAGGGTCGCAGGAGACCCAGTACTTC	CASSFTGSQETQYF
TRBD1	TRBJ1-2	TRBV18	NA	TGTGCCAGCTCACAATCCGGGACAGGGGCGTATGGCTACACCTTC	CASSQSGTGAYGYTF
NA	TRBJ1-1	TRBV3-1/TRBV3-2	NA	TGTGCCAGCAGCCAAACAACAGGGGAAGCTTTCTTT	CASSQTTGEAFF